This is a list of T cell receptor beta chains from one sample in a study of blood T cells in healthy people across ages. TCRdb ran MiXCR on the 5' RACE reads and lists one entry per CDR3 protein. In the table there are about 1,500,000 distinct CDR3 sequences, 42% of which are singletons. The sample taken for sequencing was blood. These receptors were taken from a woman under 30 in good health. The CDR3 runs from the conserved cysteine through the conserved F or W. A D gene is named only where the DNA matches it firmly. Expanded clones are given a class, and other clones once, few, many or no size at all.

V gene	D gene	clone size	J gene	CDR3 DNA	CDR3 protein
TRBV20-1	TRBD1	few	TRBJ2-1	TGCAGTGCCAACCGGGACAGTCTCTACAATGAGCAGTTCTTC	CSANRDSLYNEQFF
TRBV20-1	TRBD2	NA	TRBJ2-1	TGCAGTGCTGGACCGGGACTAGGGACCAATGAGCAGTTCTTC	CSAGPGLGTNEQFF
TRBV28	TRBD1	NA	TRBJ1-4	TGTGCCAGCAGCCGGACGGACAGGGCTTTTGAAAAACTGTTTTTT	CASSRTDRAFEKLFF
TRBV3-1	NA	NA	TRBJ1-4	TGTGCCAGCAGCCGATACAGGGTCGGAGTTGAAAAACTGTTTTTT	CASSRYRVGVEKLFF
TRBV3-1	NA	NA	TRBJ2-3	TGTGCCAGCAGCCATCCTCCGGGAACAGGGACGGTTACTAGCACAGATACGCAGTATTTT	CASSHPPGTGTVTSTDTQYF
TRBV20-1	TRBD1	NA	TRBJ1-2	TGCAGTGCTAGGAGACAGGGCTCCCAAAACTATGGCTACACCTTC	CSARRQGSQNYGYTF
TRBV28	NA	NA	TRBJ2-1	TGTGCCAGCAGTCTGGACGTGCGGGAGCAGTTCTTC	CASSLDVREQFF
TRBV12-3/TRBV12-4	NA	NA	TRBJ1-5	TGTGCCAGCAGCCCCAGGTTCTCGGGGCCCCAGCATTTT	CASSPRFSGPQHF
TRBV19	NA	NA	TRBJ2-2	TGTGCCAGTGGCAAGGGGGAGCTGTTTTTT	CASGKGELFF
TRBV10-3	TRBD2	few	TRBJ2-7	TGTGCCATCAGTGGAACTAGCGGCCTCCTATCCTACGAGCAGTACTTC	CAISGTSGLLSYEQYF
TRBV2	NA	NA	TRBJ2-4	TGTGCCAGCAGTGCTTTTGTACCCAAAAACATTCAGTACTTC	CASSAFVPKNIQYF
TRBV20-1	NA	NA	TRBJ1-6	TGCAGTGCTAGAGAGGAGGTTTCCTATAATTCACCCCTCCACTTT	CSAREEVSYNSPLHF
TRBV6-1	NA	NA	TRBJ2-1	TGTGCCAGCAGTGCTTGGGACAATGAGCAGTTCTTC	CASSAWDNEQFF
TRBV2	NA	NA	TRBJ1-6	TGTGCCAGCAGTGACCGCGACAAGTATTCACCCCTCCACTTT	CASSDRDKYSPLHF
TRBV4-2	NA	many	TRBJ2-1	TGTGCCAGCAGACTCGAGGGTGAGCAGTTCTTC	CASRLEGEQFF
TRBV20-1	TRBD2	NA	TRBJ2-5	TGCAGTGTGGTAGCGGGGGGCCGAGAGACCCAGTACTTC	CSVVAGGRETQYF
TRBV20-1	TRBD2	NA	TRBJ2-3	TGCAGTGCAGGGACTAGCGGGAAGACAGATACGCAGTATTTT	CSAGTSGKTDTQYF
TRBV12-3/TRBV12-4	NA	NA	TRBJ1-2	TGTGCCAGCCGTAGGGAGGGCTCCTATGGCTACACCTTC	CASRREGSYGYTF
TRBV6-1	NA	few	TRBJ2-7	TGTGCCAGCAGCTCCCCGATGTGGGGTTCAGACGCCTACGAGCAGTACTTC	CASSSPMWGSDAYEQYF
TRBV4-1	TRBD2	NA	TRBJ2-3	TGCGCCAGCAGCCAAGATCCCAGCGGGAGCCTTACAGATACGCAGTATTTT	CASSQDPSGSLTDTQYF
TRBV27	NA	NA	TRBJ2-7	TGTGCCAGCATTCTCCTAGCCACTAGCTCCTACGAGCAGTACTTC	CASILLATSSYEQYF
TRBV20-1	NA	NA	TRBJ1-5	TGCAGTGCGATTTTTACCCGGACCGGGACCCAGAGCAATCAGCCCCAGCATTTT	CSAIFTRTGTQSNQPQHF
TRBV6-6	NA	NA	TRBJ2-1	TGTGCCAGCAGCCCAACAGGGTTCGGGGGGAGGGTCAATGAGCAGTTCTTC	CASSPTGFGGRVNEQFF
TRBV20-1	NA	few	TRBJ1-6	TGCAGTGCTAGTGTAGACAGTCCTAATTCACCCCTCCACTTT	CSASVDSPNSPLHF
TRBV7-9	TRBD1	NA	TRBJ1-2	TGTGCCAGCAGCTTGGGACAGGAGATCTATGGCTACACCTTC	CASSLGQEIYGYTF
TRBV5-1	NA	NA	TRBJ2-7	TGCGCCAGCAGCTTGGTGATGCAGCCGGTCTCCTACAATGAGCAGTACTTC	CASSLVMQPVSYNEQYF
TRBV10-3	TRBD2	few	TRBJ2-1	TGTGCCATCAGTGAGTCGGGGACTAAGGGGAGGCGCTCCTACAATGAGCAGTTCTTC	CAISESGTKGRRSYNEQFF
TRBV7-2	NA	NA	TRBJ2-1	TGTGCCAGCAGCCCGCCGGGGGTTCGGTCCTACAATGAGCAGTTCTTC	CASSPPGVRSYNEQFF
TRBV5-5	TRBD1	few	TRBJ1-5	TGTGCCAGCACCTCGACAGGGGCTGACAATCAGCCCCAGCATTTT	CASTSTGADNQPQHF
TRBV20-1	TRBD2	few	TRBJ2-1	TGCAGTGCTAGAGAAGCGGGAGGGCCGAGGGGTAATGAGCAGTTCTTC	CSAREAGGPRGNEQFF
TRBV20-1	NA	NA	TRBJ2-3	TGCAGTGCTAGACAGACTCTGGGTACAGATACGCAGTATTTT	CSARQTLGTDTQYF